The clone carrying this T cell receptor (beta chain) was recorded many times. This specimen belongs to a study of patients and donors after allogeneic stem cell transplantation. TCRdb reanalysed the RT-PCR reads using MiXCR and keeps one entry per CDR3 protein. Here the sample spans approximately 9,000 distinct CDR3 sequences, under 5% being singletons. The V gene lost 5 bases and the J gene lost 8 bases, with 12 bases spanning the gap. Germline CDR1 and CDR2: SGHTA and FQGNSA. The CDR3 runs 13 residues. The chain joins TRBV7-2 to TRBJ2-2; D not certain. The receptor was isolated from a human donor who was either an allogeneic HSCT recipient or a stem cell or donor lymphocyte infusion donor (not recorded which). It is not recorded whose cells these are; they may come from a transplant donor. Sequences were obtained from blood, either unsorted or a sorted T cell fraction (not recorded which). CDR3 region: CASSQLAEGELFF. CDR3 nucleotide sequence: TGTGCCAGCAGCCAGCTGGCGGAAGGGGAGCTGTTTTTT.